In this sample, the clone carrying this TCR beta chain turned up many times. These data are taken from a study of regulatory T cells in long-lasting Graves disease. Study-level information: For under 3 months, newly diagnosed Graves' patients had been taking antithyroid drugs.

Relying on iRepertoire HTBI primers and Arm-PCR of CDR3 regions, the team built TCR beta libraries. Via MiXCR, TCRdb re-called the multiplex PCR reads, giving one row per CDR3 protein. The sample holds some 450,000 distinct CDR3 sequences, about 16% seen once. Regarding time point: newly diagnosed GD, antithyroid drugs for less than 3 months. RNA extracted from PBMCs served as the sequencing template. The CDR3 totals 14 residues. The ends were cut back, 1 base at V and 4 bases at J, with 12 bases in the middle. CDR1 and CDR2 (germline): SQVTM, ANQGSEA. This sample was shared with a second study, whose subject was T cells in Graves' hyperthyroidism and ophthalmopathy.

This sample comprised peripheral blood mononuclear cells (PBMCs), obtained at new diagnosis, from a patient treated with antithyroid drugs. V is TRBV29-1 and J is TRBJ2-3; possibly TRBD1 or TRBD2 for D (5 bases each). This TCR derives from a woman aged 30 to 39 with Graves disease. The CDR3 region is CSVEAVGVADTQYF. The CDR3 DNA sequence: TGCAGCGTTGAAGCTGTGGGGGTGGCAGATACGCAGTATTTT.